These 27 T cell receptor beta chains came from one sample sequenced in a study of cytomegalovirus exposure and HLA in healthy donors. It was with 60 Vbeta and 13 Jbeta primers that the PCR ran. Libraries were prepared by immunoSEQ multiplex PCR; TCRdb keeps only in-frame clonotypes and omits some of them. Reported are around 150,000 clones; the ten largest clones contain around 1.4%. Material: PBMCs. These receptors came from a woman in her sixties in good health and CMV-seronegative.

The V gene is TRBV5-1, the J gene TRBJ2-5; weak D call: TRBD2 (5 bases). This CDR3 region has 15 residues. Germline V gene sequence: CDR1 SGHRS, CDR2 YFSETQ. The germline V and J ends were trimmed by 0 bases and 0 bases, with 9 bases remaining between them. The CDR3 DNA reads as TGCGCCAGCAGCTTGGGACTACCGTACCAAGAGACCCAGTACTTC. The encoded protein is CASSLGLPYQETQYF. Looking up the rest from reference TRBV5-1 and TRBJ2-5 gives the full variable domain: KAGVTQTPRYLIKTRGQQVTLSCSPISGHRSVSWYQQTPGQGLQFLFEYFSETQRNKGNFPGRFSGRQFSNSRSEMNVSTLELGDSALYLCASSLGLPYQETQYFGPGTRLLVL.

V gene TRBV5-5 combines with J gene TRBJ2-7; D is perhaps TRBD1 (6 bases). V lost 0 bases and J lost 2, with 15 bases in between. The CDR3 has 16 amino acids. Germline loops: CDR1 SGHKS, CDR2 YYEKEE (reference sequence). CDR3 sequence (DNA): TGTGCCAGCAGCTTGGCCCCAGGGGTAAAAACCTACGAGCAGTACTTC. Translated: CASSLAPGVKTYEQYF.

The chain has TRBV27 and TRBJ2-5; TRBD1 is a possible D gene (5 bases). Germline CDR1 is MNHEY and CDR2 is SMNVEV (reference sequence). Trimming pared 2 bases from V and 4 bases from J, leaving 11 bases between. The CDR3 runs to 14 residues. CDR3 residues: CASSLRGAGETQYF. The CDR3 DNA follows: TGTGCCAGCAGTTTAAGGGGCGCTGGAGAGACCCAGTACTTC.

The chain combines TRBV27 with TRBJ1-1; D is possibly TRBD1 (5 bases). This CDR3 spans 14 amino acids. Deletions cut 3 bases from V and 11 bases from J, with 19 bases between. Germline V gives CDR1 MNHEY, CDR2 SMNVEV (reference sequence). The CDR3 sequence: CASSFLPTTGEAFF. DNA of the CDR3: TGTGCCAGCAGTTTCCTGCCAACCACGGGGGAGGCTTTCTTT.

The CDR3 loop is CASSSPLAGELYEQYF. CDR3 nucleotide sequence: TGTGCCAGCAGCTCCCCCTTAGCGGGAGAACTATACGAGCAGTACTTC. V usage is TRBV7-9 and J usage is TRBJ2-7; 9 bases fit TRBD2. CDR3 length: 16 amino acids. The V gene end was trimmed by 4 bases and the J gene end by 4 bases; junction bases not matched to a gene: 11. The germline CDR1 and CDR2 sequences are SEHNR and FQNEAQ (reference sequence).

The chain combines TRBV14 with TRBJ1-2; D not certain. This CDR3 is built from 18 residues. Per the germline V gene, CDR1 is SGHDN and CDR2 is FVKESK. Trimming cost V 4 bases and J 6 bases, with 27 bases left between them. The CDR3 coding sequence is TGTGCCAGCAGCCCCCTATCCCTGAGAGAGGGAAAATTGAATGGCTACACCTTC. Amino acids: CASSPLSLREGKLNGYTF.

V usage is TRBV10-1 and J usage is TRBJ1-1; unclear D gene. V gave up 2 bases and J gave up 0 bases, with 7 bases separating them. Germline-derived CDR1 and CDR2 are WNHNN and SYGVQD (reference sequence). The CDR3 covers 14 residues. CDR3 sequence reads: CASSEEDLNTEAFF. The DNA for the CDR3 is TGCGCCAGCAGTGAGGAGGATTTGAACACTGAAGCTTTCTTT.

The chain is built from TRBV30 and TRBJ2-7, with 7 nucleotides matching TRBD1. This CDR3 has 13 residues. Germline assignment: CDR1 GTSNPN and CDR2 SVGIG (reference sequence). With 0 bases clipped from V and 2 bases from J, the junction kept 1 base outside the gene matches. CDR3 sequence reads: CAWSVQGAYEQYF. Written as DNA, the CDR3 is TGTGCCTGGAGTGTCCAGGGGGCCTACGAGCAGTACTTC.

The V and J genes are TRBV10-2 and TRBJ2-7, with TRBD1 as a possible D gene (7 bases). There are 15 residues in the CDR3. The V and J ends lost 7 bases and 2 bases respectively, with 18 bases between them. In germline, CDR1 is WSHSY, CDR2 SAAADI. CDR3 protein: CASTGDGTVAYEQYF. CDR3 nucleotide sequence: TGCGCCAGCACGGGAGACGGGACAGTTGCCTACGAGCAGTACTTC.

The chain recombines TRBV4-1 with TRBJ1-1, with TRBD1 matching over 8 bases. The CDR3 runs 15 residues. Trimming took 3 bases from V and 1 from J; bases not matched to a gene: 4. Germline CDR1 reads MGHRA; CDR2 reads YSYEKL. For the CDR3, the DNA is TGCGCCAGCAGCCAGATCGACAGGGGGAACACTGAAGCTTTCTTT. Its translation: CASSQIDRGNTEAFF.

The chain carries TRBV6-5 and TRBJ2-7, with 9 bases aligning to TRBD2. The germline V gene encodes CDR1 MNHEY and CDR2 SVGAGI. The CDR3 is 13 amino acids. V shed 3 bases, J shed 9 bases, and the junction held 6 bases outside the gene matches. For the CDR3, the DNA is TGTGCCAGCAGTTATGATAGCGGGAGTTCGCAGTACTTC. Its protein product is CASSYDSGSSQYF.

The chain recombines TRBV2 with TRBJ1-3; D is ambiguous. The V end lost 6 bases, the J end lost 0 bases, and 9 bases lay between the germline ends. Germline-derived CDR1 and CDR2 are SNHLY and FYNNEI. This CDR3 region has 14 residues. The CDR3 here is CASSGEISGNTIYF. The CDR3 DNA is TGTGCCAGCAGCGGGGAAATCTCTGGAAACACCATATATTTT.

The rearrangement uses TRBV2 and TRBJ1-2; 10 bases are a match to TRBD1. This CDR3 spans 16 amino acids. Germline V gene lookup returns CDR1 SNHLY and CDR2 FYNNEI. V was clipped by 5 bases and J by 4 bases; unmatched bases: 10. CDR3 sequence reads: CASSPGQGYGSYGYTF. The CDR3 bases are TGTGCCAGCAGTCCGGGACAGGGGTACGGGAGCTATGGCTACACCTTC.

The chain joins TRBV11-2 to TRBJ1-2, with D unresolved. The germline V and J ends were trimmed by 5 bases and 2 bases, with 9 bases remaining between them. Per germline, CDR1 SGHAT and CDR2 FQNNGV. There are 13 residues in the CDR3. CDR3 region: CASSPGGNYGYTF. DNA of the CDR3: TGTGCCAGCAGCCCTGGAGGGAACTATGGCTACACCTTC.

The rearrangement links TRBV7-2 to TRBJ2-5, with a possible D match to TRBD1 (5 bases). The germline V gene encodes CDR1 SGHTA and CDR2 FQGNSA. This CDR3 spans 14 amino acids. The V gene lost 2 bases and the J gene lost 1 base, with 8 bases spanning the gap. For the CDR3, the DNA is TGTGCCAGCAGCTTAAACACAGGCCAAGAGACCCAGTACTTC. Its translation is CASSLNTGQETQYF. The whole variable domain, filled in from reference TRBV7-2 and TRBJ2-5, reads GAGVSQSPSNKVTEKGKDVELRCDPISGHTALYWYRQSLGQGLEFLIYFQGNSAPDKSGLPSDRFSAERTGGSVSTLTIQRTQQEDSAVYLCASSLNTGQETQYFGPGTRLLVL.

On this clone itself: One end of the junction varies from germline; a read error may be responsible. The identical CDR3 is also encoded by other nucleotide sequences in the sample. V is TRBV7-2 and J is TRBJ1-1; D is unresolved. The CDR3 extends over 15 amino acids. CDR1 is SGHTA and CDR2 is FQGNSA in the germline V gene. CDR3 in amino acids: CASSLGSGMNTEAFF. Written as DNA, the CDR3 is TGTGCCAGCAGCCTTGGTTCGGGTATGAACACTGAAGCCTTCTTT.

The rearrangement links TRBV7-3 to TRBJ2-7, with TRBD2 matching 14 bases. Trimming cost V 5 bases and J 5 bases; bases outside gene matches: 11. Germline loops: CDR1 SGHTA, CDR2 FQGTGA. The CDR3 is made up of 17 amino acids. The CDR3 here is CASSLGLAGGTVNEQYF. The CDR3, as DNA: TGTGCCAGCAGCCTCGGACTAGCGGGAGGTACTGTGAACGAGCAGTACTTC.

This rearrangement joins TRBV7-9 to TRBJ1-2; 8 bases agree with TRBD1. V gave up 5 bases and J gave up 3 bases; unmatched junction bases: 8. The CDR3 has 15 amino acids. Germline assignment: CDR1 SEHNR and CDR2 FQNEAQ (reference sequence). Written as DNA, the CDR3 is TGTGCCAGCAGCCCCCGACAGGGGAGGGACTATGGCTACACCTTC. Translation: CASSPRQGRDYGYTF.

The gene calls are TRBV25-1 and TRBJ1-6; D is uncertain. V was clipped by 3 bases and J by 11 bases, with 11 bases between them. Germline V gives CDR1 MGHDK, CDR2 SYGVNS. The CDR3 consists of 13 residues. The CDR3 protein is CASSDEYRAPLHF. DNA for the CDR3: TGTGCCAGCAGTGATGAGTATAGAGCACCCCTCCACTTT.

This sequence joins TRBV2 and TRBJ2-3; D gene ambiguous. CDR1 is SNHLY and CDR2 is FYNNEI in the germline V gene. The CDR3 consists of 12 residues. V lost 7 bases, J lost 9 bases, and 14 bases lay in between. The DNA of the CDR3 is TGTGCCAGCAAACCGCCCGACGGGACGCAGTATTTT. Protein: CASKPPDGTQYF.

The gene calls are TRBV19 and TRBJ1-1, with D possibly being TRBD1 (5 bases). Trimming left V 5 bases short and J 6 bases short, with 10 bases between. Germline V CDR1 and CDR2: LNHDA, SQIVND (reference sequence). CDR3 size: 12 residues. The CDR3 bases are TGTGCCAGTAGTCCTCAGACAGCTGAAGCTTTCTTT. It is translated as CASSPQTAEAFF.

The chain combines TRBV6-1 with TRBJ2-3; maybe TRBD1 (5 bases). The germline gives CDR1 MNHNS, CDR2 SASEGT. V was pared by 7 bases and J by 2 bases, with 13 bases between. The CDR3 covers 14 residues. The CDR3 loop is CASTPAGYTDTQYF. For the CDR3, the DNA is TGTGCCAGCACACCCGCAGGGTACACAGATACGCAGTATTTT.

The rearrangement joins TRBV7-2 to TRBJ1-1; D is possibly TRBD1 (5 bases). Germline V lookup: CDR1 SGHTA, CDR2 FQGNSA. V was pared by 3 bases and J by 5 bases, with 13 bases between. The CDR3 runs 14 residues. CDR3 sequence (DNA): TGTGCCAGCAGCTTCGATGGGGAGGGGACTGAAGCTTTCTTT. Its translation is CASSFDGEGTEAFF.

The chain recombines TRBV29-1 with TRBJ2-7; the D is unclear. Germline CDR1 SQVTM, CDR2 ANQGSEA. The CDR3 extends over 13 amino acids. The V and J ends lost 4 bases and 3 bases respectively, with 13 bases between them. The CDR3: CSVVGETNYEQYF. The CDR3 DNA follows: TGCAGCGTTGTTGGAGAAACAAACTACGAGCAGTACTTC.

This rearrangement joins TRBV9 to TRBJ1-5, with 7 positions matching TRBD1. The germline V gene has CDR1 SGDLS and CDR2 YYNGEE. This CDR3 contains 13 residues. Trimming took 4 bases from V and 7 from J; bases not matched to a gene: 5. CDR3 loop: CASSPTGEQPQHF. CDR3 coding DNA: TGTGCCAGCAGCCCTACAGGGGAACAGCCCCAGCATTTT.

The V call is TRBV4-2, the J call TRBJ2-5; 8 nucleotides line up with TRBD2. The CDR3 has 17 amino acids. The J segment lost 3 bases and the V segment lost 1 base, leaving 10 bases of the junction unmatched. Germline values: CDR1 LGHNA, CDR2 YNFKEQ. For the CDR3, the DNA is TGTGCCAGCAGCCAAGTGGAGCGGGAGAGGTGGAAAGAGACCCAGTACTTC. This translates into CASSQVERERWKETQYF.

The V and J genes are TRBV2 and TRBJ1-4; no reliable D call. Trimming stripped 5 bases from V and 0 bases from J, with 7 bases between. CDR3 length equals 14 residues. Germline V gene sequence: CDR1 SNHLY, CDR2 FYNNEI. CDR3 DNA sequence: TGTGCCAGCAGTCTCAGTGCAACTAATGAAAAACTGTTTTTT. As protein: CASSLSATNEKLFF.